The source of this T cell receptor (beta chain) is a study of a mutant IDH1 vaccine in newly diagnosed glioma. Study-wide context: Eight vaccinations went to patients in weeks 1, 3, 5, 7, 11, 15, 19, 23. Patients' prior therapy spanned radiotherapy, temozolomide, or both; most underwent both.

Concerning this clone: Its antigen is currently unknown.

The sample's time point: week 5, during vaccination. The content of each vaccine dose was 300 ug of mutant IDH1 20-mer peptide, and topical imiquimod accompanied it. Some clones are missing from TCRdb's copy, which holds only in-frame ones; the method was immunoSEQ multiplex PCR. The table records just under 80,000 clones, 91% of them present only once. Germline values: CDR1 SGHNT, CDR2 YYREEE (reference sequence). The CDR3 is 13 amino acids. Trimming left V 4 bases short and J 6 bases short, with 13 bases between. Study results and caveats: Detectable vaccine-induced immune responses arose in roughly 93% of patients.

The source is a woman between 45 and 65 years old with glioma. The source was PBMCs, collected from a glioma patient whose treatment included an IDH1 peptide vaccine. The gene calls are TRBV5-4 and TRBJ1-1; D remains unclear. The CDR3 DNA is TGTGCCAGCAGCGTATGGTCGGGAGCTGAAGCTTTCTTT. It is translated as CASSVWSGAEAFF.